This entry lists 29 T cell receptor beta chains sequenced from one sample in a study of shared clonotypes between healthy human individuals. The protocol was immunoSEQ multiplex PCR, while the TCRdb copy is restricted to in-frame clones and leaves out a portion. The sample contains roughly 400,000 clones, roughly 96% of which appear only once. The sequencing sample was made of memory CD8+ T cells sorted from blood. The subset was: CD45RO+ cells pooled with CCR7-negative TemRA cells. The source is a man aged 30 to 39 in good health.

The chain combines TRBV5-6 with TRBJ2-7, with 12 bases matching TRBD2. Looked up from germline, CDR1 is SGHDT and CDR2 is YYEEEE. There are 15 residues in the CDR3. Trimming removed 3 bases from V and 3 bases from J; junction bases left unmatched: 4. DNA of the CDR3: TGTGCCAGCAGCTCTCTAGCGGGAGGGCTCTACGAGCAGTACTTC. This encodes CASSSLAGGLYEQYF. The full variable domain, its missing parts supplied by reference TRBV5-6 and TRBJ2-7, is DAGVTQSPTHLIKTRGQQVTLRCSPKSGHDTVSWYQQALGQGPQFIFQYYEEEERQRGNFPDRFSGHQFPNYSSELNVNALLLGDSALYLCASSSLAGGLYEQYFGPGTRLTVT.

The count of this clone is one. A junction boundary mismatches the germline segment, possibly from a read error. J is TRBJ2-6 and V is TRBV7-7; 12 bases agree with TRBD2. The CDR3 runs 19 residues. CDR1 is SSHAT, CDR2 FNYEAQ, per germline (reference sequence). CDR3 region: CASSPSLAGGFGGANVLTF. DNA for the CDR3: TGTGCTAGCAGCCCAAGTCTAGCGGGAGGGTTCGGTGGGGCCAACGTCCTGACTTTC.

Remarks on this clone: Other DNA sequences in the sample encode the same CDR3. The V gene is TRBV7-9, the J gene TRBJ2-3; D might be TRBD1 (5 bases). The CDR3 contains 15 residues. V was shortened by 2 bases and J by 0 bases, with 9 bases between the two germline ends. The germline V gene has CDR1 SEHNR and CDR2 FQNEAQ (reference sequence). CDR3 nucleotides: TGTGCCAGCAGCTTACCCCAGGGAAGCACAGATACGCAGTATTTT. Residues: CASSLPQGSTDTQYF.

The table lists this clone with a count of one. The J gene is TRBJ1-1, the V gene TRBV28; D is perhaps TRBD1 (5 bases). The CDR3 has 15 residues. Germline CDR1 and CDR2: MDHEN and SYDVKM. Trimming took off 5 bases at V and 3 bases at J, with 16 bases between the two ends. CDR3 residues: CASSPGRTGYTEAFF. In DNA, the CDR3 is TGTGCCAGCAGTCCAGGTCGCACAGGTTACACTGAAGCTTTCTTT.

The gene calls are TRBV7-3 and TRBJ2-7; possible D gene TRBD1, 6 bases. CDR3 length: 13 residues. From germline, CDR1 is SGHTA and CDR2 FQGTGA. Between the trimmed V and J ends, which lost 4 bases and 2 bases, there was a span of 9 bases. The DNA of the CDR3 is TGTGCCAGCAGCTCCGGGACAACCTACGAGCAGTACTTC. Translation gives CASSSGTTYEQYF.

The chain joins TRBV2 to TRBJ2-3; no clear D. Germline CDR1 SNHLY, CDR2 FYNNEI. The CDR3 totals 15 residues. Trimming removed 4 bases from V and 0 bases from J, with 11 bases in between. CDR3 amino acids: CASSVSALSTDTQYF. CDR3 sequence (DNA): TGTGCCAGCAGTGTGTCAGCGCTGAGCACAGATACGCAGTATTTT.

Here the CDR3 DNA reads TGTGCCTGGAGCTCGGGACAGGGGTACGAGCAGTACTTC. Translating gives CAWSSGQGYEQYF. The chain employs TRBV30 and TRBJ2-7, with 10 bases that match TRBD1. From germline, CDR1 is GTSNPN and CDR2 SVGIG (reference sequence). V shed 3 bases and J 4 bases; nucleotides not matched to a gene: 3. The CDR3 is 13 amino acids.

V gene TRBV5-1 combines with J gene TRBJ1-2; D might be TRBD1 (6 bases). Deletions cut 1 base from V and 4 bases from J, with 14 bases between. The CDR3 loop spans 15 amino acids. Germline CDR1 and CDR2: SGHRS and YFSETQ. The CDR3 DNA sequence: TGCGCCAGCAGCTTGAAACAGGGCGGTGGCTATGGCTACACCTTC. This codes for CASSLKQGGGYGYTF.

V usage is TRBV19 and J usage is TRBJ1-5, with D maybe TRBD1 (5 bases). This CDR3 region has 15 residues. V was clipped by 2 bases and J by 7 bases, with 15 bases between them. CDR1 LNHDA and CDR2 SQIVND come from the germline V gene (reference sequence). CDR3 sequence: CASSIIEGKVQPQHF. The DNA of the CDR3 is TGTGCCAGTAGTATAATTGAGGGGAAGGTCCAGCCCCAGCATTTT.

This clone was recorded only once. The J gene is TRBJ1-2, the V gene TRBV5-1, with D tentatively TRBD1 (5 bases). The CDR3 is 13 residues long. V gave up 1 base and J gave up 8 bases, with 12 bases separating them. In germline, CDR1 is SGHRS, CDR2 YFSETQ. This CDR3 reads CASSLKRGEGYTF. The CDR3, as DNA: TGCGCCAGCAGCTTGAAGAGGGGTGAAGGCTACACCTTC.

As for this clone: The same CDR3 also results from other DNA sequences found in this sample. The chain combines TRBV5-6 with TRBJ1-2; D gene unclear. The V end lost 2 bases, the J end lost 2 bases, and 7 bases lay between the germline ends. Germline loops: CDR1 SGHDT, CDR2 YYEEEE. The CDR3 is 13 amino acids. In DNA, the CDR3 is TGTGCCAGCAGCTTAGGCAGGAACTATGGCTACACCTTC. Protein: CASSLGRNYGYTF.

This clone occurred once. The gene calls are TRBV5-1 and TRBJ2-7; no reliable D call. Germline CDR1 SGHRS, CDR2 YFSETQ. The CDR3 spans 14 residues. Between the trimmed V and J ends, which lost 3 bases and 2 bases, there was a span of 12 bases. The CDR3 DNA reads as TGCGCCAGCAGCTACGCTGAACCTCCCTACGAGCAGTACTTC. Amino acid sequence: CASSYAEPPYEQYF.

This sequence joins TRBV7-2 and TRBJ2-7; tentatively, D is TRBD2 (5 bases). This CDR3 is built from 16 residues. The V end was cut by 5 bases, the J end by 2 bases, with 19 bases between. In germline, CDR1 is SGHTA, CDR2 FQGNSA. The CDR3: CASSPQSGFITYEQYF. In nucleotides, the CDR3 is TGTGCCAGCAGCCCGCAGTCGGGATTTATCACCTACGAGCAGTACTTC. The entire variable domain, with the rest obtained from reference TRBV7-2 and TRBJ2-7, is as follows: GAGVSQSPSNKVTEKGKDVELRCDPISGHTALYWYRQSLGQGLEFLIYFQGNSAPDKSGLPSDRFSAERTGGSVSTLTIQRTQQEDSAVYLCASSPQSGFITYEQYFGPGTRLTVT.

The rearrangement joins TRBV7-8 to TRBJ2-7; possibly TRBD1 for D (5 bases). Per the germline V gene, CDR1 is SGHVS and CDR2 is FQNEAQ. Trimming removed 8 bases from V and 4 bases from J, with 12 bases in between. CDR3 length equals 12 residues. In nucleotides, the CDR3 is TGTGCCAGCGGACACAATTTTTACGAGCAGTACTTC. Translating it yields CASGHNFYEQYF.

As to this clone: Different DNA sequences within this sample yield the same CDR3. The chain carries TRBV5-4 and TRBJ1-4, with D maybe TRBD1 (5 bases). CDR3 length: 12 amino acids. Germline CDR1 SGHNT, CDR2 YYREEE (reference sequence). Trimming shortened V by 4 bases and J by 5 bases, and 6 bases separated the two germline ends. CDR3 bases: TGTGCCAGCAGCAGGGACAATGAAAAACTGTTTTTT. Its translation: CASSRDNEKLFF. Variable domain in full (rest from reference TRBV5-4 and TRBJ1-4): ETGVTQSPTHLIKTRGQQVTLRCSSQSGHNTVSWYQQALGQGPQFIFQYYREEENGRGNFPPRFSGLQFPNYSSELNVNALELDDSALYLCASSRDNEKLFFGSGTQLSVL.

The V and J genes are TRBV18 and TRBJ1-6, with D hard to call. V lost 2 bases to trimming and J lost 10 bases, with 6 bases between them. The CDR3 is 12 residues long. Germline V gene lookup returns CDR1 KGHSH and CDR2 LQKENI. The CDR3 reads CASSPGVSPLHF. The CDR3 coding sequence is TGTGCCAGCTCACCAGGGGTATCACCCCTCCACTTT. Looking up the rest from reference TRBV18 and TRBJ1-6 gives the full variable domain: NAGVMQNPRHLVRRRGQEARLRCSPMKGHSHVYWYRQLPEEGLKFMVYLQKENIIDESGMPKERFSAEFPKEGPSILRIQQVVRGDSAAYFCASSPGVSPLHFGNGTRLTVT.

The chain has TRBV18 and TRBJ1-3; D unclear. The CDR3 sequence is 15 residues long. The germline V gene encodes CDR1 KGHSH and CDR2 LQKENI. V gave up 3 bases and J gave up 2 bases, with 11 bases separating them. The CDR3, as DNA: TGTGCCAGCTCACCCCAGACTCAAGCTGGAAACACCATATATTTT. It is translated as CASSPQTQAGNTIYF.

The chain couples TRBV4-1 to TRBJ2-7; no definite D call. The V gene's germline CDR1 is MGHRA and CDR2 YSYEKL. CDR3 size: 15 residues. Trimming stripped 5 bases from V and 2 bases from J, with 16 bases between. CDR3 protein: CASSSRALGPYEQYF. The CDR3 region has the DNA TGCGCCAGCAGCTCCCGGGCGTTGGGCCCCTACGAGCAGTACTTC.

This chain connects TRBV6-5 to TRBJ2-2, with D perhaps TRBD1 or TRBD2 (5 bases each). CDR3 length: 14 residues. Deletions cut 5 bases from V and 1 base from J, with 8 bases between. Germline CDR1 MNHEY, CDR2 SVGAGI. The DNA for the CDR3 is TGTGCCAGCAGTGGGGACCGGAACACCGGGGAGCTGTTTTTT. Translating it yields CASSGDRNTGELFF.

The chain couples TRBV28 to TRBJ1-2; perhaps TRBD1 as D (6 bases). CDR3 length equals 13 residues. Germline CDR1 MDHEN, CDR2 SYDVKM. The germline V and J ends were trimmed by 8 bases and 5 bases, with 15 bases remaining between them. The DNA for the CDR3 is TGTGCCAGCGGGGGCCATGGAGCTTATGGCTACACCTTC. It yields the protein CASGGHGAYGYTF.

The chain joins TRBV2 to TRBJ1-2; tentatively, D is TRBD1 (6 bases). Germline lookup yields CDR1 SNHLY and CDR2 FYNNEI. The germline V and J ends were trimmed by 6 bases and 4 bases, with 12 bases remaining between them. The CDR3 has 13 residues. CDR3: CASRPGQSYGYTF. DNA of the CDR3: TGTGCCAGCAGACCCGGACAGTCCTATGGCTACACCTTC.

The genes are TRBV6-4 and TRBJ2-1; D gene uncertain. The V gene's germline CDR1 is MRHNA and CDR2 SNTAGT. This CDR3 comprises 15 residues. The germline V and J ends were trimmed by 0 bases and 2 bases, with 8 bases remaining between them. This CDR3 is CASSDSPYPYNEQFF. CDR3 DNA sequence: TGTGCCAGCAGTGACTCCCCGTACCCCTACAATGAGCAGTTCTTC.

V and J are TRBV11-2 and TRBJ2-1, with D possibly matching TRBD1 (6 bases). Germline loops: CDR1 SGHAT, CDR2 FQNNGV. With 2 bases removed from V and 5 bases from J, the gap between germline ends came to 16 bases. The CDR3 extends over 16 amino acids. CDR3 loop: CASSLWGMTGHNEQFF. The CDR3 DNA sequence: TGTGCCAGCAGCTTATGGGGAATGACAGGACACAATGAGCAGTTCTTC.

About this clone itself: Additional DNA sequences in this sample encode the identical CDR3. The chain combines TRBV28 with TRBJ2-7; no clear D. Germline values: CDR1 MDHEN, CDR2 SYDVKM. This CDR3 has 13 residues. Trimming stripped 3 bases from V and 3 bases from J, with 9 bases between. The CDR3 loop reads CASSLGGYYEQYF. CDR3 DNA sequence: TGTGCCAGCAGTTTGGGCGGTTACTACGAGCAGTACTTC.

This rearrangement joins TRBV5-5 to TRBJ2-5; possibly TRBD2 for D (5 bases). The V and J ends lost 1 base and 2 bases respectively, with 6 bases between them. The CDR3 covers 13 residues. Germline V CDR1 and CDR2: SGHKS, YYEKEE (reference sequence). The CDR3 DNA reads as TGTGCCAGCAGCTTGCCGGGACAAGAGACCCAGTACTTC. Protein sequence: CASSLPGQETQYF.

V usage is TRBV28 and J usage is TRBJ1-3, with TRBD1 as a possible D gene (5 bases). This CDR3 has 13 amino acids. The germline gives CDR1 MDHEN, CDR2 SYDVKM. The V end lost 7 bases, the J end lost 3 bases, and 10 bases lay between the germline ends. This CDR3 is CASTGDGGNTIYF. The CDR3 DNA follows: TGTGCCAGCACTGGGGACGGTGGAAACACCATATATTTT.

This CDR3 reads CASSPDLGATEAFF. The CDR3 DNA is TGTGCCAGCAGCCCCGACCTGGGTGCCACTGAAGCTTTCTTT. The chain has TRBV7-9 and TRBJ1-1, with unresolved D. This CDR3 is 14 amino acids long. V shed 5 bases and J shed 4 bases, with 14 bases lying between them. The germline V gene has CDR1 SEHNR and CDR2 FQNEAQ (reference sequence).

Written as DNA, the CDR3 is TGCAGCGCCACTAGCGGGTACGAGCAGTACTTC. This translates into CSATSGYEQYF. The chain is built from TRBV29-1 and TRBJ2-7; 9 bases fit TRBD2. The trim removed 7 bases at V and 4 bases at J, leaving 2 bases unmatched. Germline V gene lookup returns CDR1 SQVTM and CDR2 ANQGSEA. CDR3 length: 11 amino acids.

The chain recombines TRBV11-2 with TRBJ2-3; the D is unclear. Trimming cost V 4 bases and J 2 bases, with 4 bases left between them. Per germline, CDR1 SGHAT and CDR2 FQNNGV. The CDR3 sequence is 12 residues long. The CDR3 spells CASSYDTDTQYF. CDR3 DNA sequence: TGTGCCAGCAGCTACGACACAGATACGCAGTATTTT. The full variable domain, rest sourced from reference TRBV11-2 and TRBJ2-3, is EAGVAQSPRYKIIEKRQSVAFWCNPISGHATLYWYQQILGQGPKLLIQFQNNGVVDDSQLPKDRFSAERLKGVDSTLKIQPAKLEDSAVYLCASSYDTDTQYFGPGTRLTVL.